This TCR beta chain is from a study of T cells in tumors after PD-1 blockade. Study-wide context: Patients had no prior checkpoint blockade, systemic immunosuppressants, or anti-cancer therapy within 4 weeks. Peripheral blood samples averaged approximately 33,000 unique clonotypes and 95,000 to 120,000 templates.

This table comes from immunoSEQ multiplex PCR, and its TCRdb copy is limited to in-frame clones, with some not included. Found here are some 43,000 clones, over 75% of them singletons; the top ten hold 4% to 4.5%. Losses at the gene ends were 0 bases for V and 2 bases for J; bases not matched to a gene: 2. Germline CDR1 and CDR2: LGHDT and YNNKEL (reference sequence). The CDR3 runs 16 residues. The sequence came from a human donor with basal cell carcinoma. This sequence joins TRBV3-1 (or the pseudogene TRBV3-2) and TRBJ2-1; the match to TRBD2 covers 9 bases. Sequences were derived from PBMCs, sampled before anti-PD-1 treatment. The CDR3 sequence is CASSQDPSGAYNEQFF. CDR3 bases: TGTGCCAGCAGCCAAGACCCTAGCGGGGCCTACAATGAGCAGTTCTTC.